This entry concerns a single TCR beta chain. Antigen unknown. The CDR3 is 15 residues long. Germline V gene data show CDR1 as MNHNS and CDR2 as SASEGT. Trimming shortened V by 4 bases and J by 3 bases, and 13 bases separated the two germline ends. This sample is drawn from a study of cytomegalovirus exposure and HLA in healthy donors. Study-wide background: Findings of an earlier analysis included around 120 million unique TCR beta sequences from roughly 190 million T cells.

The study, taken as a whole, reports: A later analysis showed TCR association rates differing by HLA locus, peaking at DRB1 and lowest at HLA-C.

Primers included in the PCR were 60 Vbeta and 13 Jbeta primers. The data were produced by immunoSEQ multiplex PCR, yet TCRdb's version contains in-frame clones alone and is incomplete. The sample consists of about 160,000 clones, 81% of them appearing once. The sequence came from a man over 45 in good health and CMV-seropositive. This chain uses TRBV6-1 with TRBJ2-1; no clear D. The sequenced sample was PBMCs. CDR3 residues: CASSGGPALYNEQFF. CDR3 DNA: TGTGCCAGCAGTGGTGGGCCAGCCCTCTACAATGAGCAGTTCTTC.